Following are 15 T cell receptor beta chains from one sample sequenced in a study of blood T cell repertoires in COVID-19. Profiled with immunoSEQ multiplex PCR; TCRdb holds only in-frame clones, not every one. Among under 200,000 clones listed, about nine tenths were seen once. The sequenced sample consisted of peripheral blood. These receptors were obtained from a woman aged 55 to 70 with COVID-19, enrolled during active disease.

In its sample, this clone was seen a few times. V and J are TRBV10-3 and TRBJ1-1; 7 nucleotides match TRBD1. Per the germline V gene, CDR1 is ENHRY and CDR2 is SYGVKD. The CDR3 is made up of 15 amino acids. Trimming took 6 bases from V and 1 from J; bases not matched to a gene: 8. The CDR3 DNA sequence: TGTGCCATCAGAAGCGTCACAGGGGAGAACACTGAAGCTTTCTTT. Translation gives CAIRSVTGENTEAFF.

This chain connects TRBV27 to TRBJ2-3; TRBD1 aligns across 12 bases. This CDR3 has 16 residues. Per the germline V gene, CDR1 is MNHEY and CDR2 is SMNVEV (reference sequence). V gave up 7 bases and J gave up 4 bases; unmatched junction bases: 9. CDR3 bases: TGTGCCAGCAAACTACCCGGGACAGGGGGCGCAGATACGCAGTATTTT. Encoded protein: CASKLPGTGGADTQYF.

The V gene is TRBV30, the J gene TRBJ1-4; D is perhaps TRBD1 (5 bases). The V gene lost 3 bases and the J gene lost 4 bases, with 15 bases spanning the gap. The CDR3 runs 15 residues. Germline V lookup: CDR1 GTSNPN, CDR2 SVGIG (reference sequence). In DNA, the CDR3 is TGTGCCTGGAGCGATGGCGGGGCCCATAATGAAAAACTGTTTTTT. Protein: CAWSDGGAHNEKLFF. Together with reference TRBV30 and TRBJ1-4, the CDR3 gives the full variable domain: SQTIHQWPATLVQPVGSPLSLECTVEGTSNPNLYWYRQAAGRGLQLLFYSVGIGQISSEVPQNLSASRPQDRQFILSSKKLLLSDSGFYLCAWSDGGAHNEKLFFGSGTQLSVL.

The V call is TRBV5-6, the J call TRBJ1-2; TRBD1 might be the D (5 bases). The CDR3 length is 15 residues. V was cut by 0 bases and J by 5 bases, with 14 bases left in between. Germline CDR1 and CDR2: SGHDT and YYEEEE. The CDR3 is CASSLVQASAYGYTF. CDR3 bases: TGTGCCAGCAGCTTGGTACAGGCCTCGGCTTATGGCTACACCTTC.

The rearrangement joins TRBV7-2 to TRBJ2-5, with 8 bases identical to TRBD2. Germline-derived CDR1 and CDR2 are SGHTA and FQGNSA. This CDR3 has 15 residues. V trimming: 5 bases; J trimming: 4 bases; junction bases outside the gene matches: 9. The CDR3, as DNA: TGTGCCAGCAGCACCACGGGGGGGTCATTAGAGACCCAGTACTTC. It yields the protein CASSTTGGSLETQYF.

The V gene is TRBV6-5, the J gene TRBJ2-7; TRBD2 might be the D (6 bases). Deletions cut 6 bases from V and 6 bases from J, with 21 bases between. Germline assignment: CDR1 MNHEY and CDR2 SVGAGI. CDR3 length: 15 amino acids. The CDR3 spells CASSPLGGLRSEQYF. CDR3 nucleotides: TGTGCCAGCAGCCCACTTGGAGGGCTACGGTCCGAGCAGTACTTC.

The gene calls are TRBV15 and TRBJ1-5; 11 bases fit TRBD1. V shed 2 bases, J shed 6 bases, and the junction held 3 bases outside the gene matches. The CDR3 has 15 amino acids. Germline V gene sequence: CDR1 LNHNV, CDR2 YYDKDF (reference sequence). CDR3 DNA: TGTGCCACCAGCAGAAGGACAGGGGGCGGTCAGCCCCAGCATTTT. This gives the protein CATSRRTGGGQPQHF.

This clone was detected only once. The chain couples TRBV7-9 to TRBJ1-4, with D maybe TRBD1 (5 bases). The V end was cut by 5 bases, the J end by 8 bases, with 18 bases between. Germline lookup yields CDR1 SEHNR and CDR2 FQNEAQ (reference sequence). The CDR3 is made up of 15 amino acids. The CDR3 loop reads CASSPQGAAGEKLFF. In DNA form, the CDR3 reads TGTGCCAGCAGCCCACAAGGGGCGGCCGGGGAAAAACTGTTTTTT.

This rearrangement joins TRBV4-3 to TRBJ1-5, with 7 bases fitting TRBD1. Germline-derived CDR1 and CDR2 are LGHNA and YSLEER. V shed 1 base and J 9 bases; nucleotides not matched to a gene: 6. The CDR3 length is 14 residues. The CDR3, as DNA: TGCGCCAGCAGCCAAGGACAGGGTAACCGGCCCCAGCATTTT. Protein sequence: CASSQGQGNRPQHF.

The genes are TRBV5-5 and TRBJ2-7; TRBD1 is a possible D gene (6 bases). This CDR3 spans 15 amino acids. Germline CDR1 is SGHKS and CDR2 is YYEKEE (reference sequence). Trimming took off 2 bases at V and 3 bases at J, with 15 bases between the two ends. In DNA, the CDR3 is TGTGCCAGCAGCTTAGTGGACAGCATCCGCTACGAGCAGTACTTC. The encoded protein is CASSLVDSIRYEQYF. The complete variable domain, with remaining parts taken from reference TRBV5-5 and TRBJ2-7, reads DAGVTQSPTHLIKTRGQQVTLRCSPISGHKSVSWYQQVLGQGPQFIFQYYEKEERGRGNFPDRFSARQFPNYSSELNVNALLLGDSALYLCASSLVDSIRYEQYFGPGTRLTVT.

The CDR3 here is CASSQDGGDDTQYF. The CDR3 coding sequence is TGCGCCAGCAGCCAAGATGGCGGGGACGATACGCAGTATTTT. The rearrangement joins TRBV4-3 to TRBJ2-3, with D possibly TRBD2 on 6 matching bases. CDR1 is LGHNA, CDR2 YSLEER, per germline. The V and J ends lost 0 bases and 6 bases respectively, with 10 bases between them. The CDR3 extends over 14 amino acids.

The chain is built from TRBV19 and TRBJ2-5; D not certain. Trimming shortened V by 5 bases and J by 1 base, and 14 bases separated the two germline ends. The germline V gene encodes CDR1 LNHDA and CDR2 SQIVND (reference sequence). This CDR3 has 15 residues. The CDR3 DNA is TGTGCCAGTAGTCCCTTGCCACCGGGCCAAGAGACCCAGTACTTC. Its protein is CASSPLPPGQETQYF.

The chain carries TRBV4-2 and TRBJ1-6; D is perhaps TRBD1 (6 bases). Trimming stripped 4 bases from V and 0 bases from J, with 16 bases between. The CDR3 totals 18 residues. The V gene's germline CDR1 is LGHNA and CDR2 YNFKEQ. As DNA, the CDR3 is TGTGCCAGCAGCCCACCATGGACAGATAGCTCCTATAATTCACCCCTCCACTTT. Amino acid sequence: CASSPPWTDSSYNSPLHF.

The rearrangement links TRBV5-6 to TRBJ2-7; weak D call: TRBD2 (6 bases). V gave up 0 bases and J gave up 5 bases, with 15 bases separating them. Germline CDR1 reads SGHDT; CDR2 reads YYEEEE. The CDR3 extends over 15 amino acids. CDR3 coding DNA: TGTGCCAGCAGCTTGGGGTTGGAGGGGCGCCACGAGCAGTACTTC. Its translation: CASSLGLEGRHEQYF.

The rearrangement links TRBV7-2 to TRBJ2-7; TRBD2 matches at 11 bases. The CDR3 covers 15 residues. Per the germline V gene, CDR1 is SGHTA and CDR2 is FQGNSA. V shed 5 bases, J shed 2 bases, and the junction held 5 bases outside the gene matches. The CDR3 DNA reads TGTGCCAGCAGCCAGACTAGCGGGATCACCTACGAGCAGTACTTC. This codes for CASSQTSGITYEQYF.